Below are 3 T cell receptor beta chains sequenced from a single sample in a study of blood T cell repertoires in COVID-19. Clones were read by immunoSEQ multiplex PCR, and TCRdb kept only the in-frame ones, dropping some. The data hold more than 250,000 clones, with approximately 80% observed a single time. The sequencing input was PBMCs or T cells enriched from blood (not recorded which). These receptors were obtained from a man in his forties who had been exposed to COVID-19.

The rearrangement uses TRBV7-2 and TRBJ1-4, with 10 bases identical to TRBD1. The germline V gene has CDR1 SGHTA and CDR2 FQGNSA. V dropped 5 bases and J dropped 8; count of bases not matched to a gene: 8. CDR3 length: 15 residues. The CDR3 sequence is CASSPAGQGREKLFF. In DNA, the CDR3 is TGTGCCAGCAGCCCGGCGGGACAGGGGCGGGAAAAACTGTTTTTT.

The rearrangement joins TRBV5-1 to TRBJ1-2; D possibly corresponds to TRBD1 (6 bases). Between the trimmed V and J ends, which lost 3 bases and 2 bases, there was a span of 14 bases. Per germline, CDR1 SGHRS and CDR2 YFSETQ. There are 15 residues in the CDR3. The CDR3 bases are TGCGCCAGCAGCTGGCTGACAGGACGGAACTATGGCTACACCTTC. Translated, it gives CASSWLTGRNYGYTF. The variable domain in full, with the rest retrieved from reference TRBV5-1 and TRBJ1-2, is KAGVTQTPRYLIKTRGQQVTLSCSPISGHRSVSWYQQTPGQGLQFLFEYFSETQRNKGNFPGRFSGRQFSNSRSEMNVSTLELGDSALYLCASSWLTGRNYGYTFGSGTRLTVV.

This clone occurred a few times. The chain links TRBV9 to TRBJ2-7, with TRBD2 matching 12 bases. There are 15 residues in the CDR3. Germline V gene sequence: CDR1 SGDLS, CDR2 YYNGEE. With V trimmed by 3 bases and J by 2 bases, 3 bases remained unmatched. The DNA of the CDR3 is TGTGCCAGCAGCGACGGACTAGCGGGGACCTACGAGCAGTACTTC. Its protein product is CASSDGLAGTYEQYF. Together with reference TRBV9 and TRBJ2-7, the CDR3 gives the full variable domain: DSGVTQTPKHLITATGQRVTLRCSPRSGDLSVYWYQQSLDQGLQFLIQYYNGEERAKGNILERFSAQQFPDLHSELNLSSLELGDSALYFCASSDGLAGTYEQYFGPGTRLTVT.